This T cell receptor beta chain was documented in a study of blood T cell repertoires in COVID-19. Overall study: T cells, B-cell-depleted T cells, or PBMCs supplied cDNA or gDNA.

In the original analysis: Reference gene primer amplification gave nucleated cell count estimates. Sequenced by immunoSEQ multiplex PCR; TCRdb stores in-frame clones only, minus some. D and trimming were read from the DNA, whereas the V and J calls and clone size are those reported in that table. Of some 140,000 clones listed, 65% to 80% were seen once; the top ten hold around 13%. The count of this clone is one. The sample taken for sequencing was peripheral blood. The receptor was isolated from an elderly man with acute or convalescent COVID-19.

CDR3 nucleotides: TGTGCCAGCAGTTCTTATGCGGGAAATTCACCCCTCCACTTT. It yields the protein CASSSYAGNSPLHF. The rearrangement joins TRBV6-5 to TRBJ1-6; D is uncertain. Trimming pared 4 bases from V and 7 bases from J, leaving 11 bases between. The length of the CDR3 is 14 residues. Looked up from germline, CDR1 is MNHEY and CDR2 is SVGAGI.